The 27 T cell receptor beta chains given below trace back to one sample, sequenced in a study of shared clonotypes between healthy human individuals. Generated by immunoSEQ multiplex PCR, the TCRdb table keeps only in-frame clones and is missing some. The sample contains about 1.4 million clones, 95% to 97% of which appear only once. Input material: naive CD4+ T cells sorted from blood. Specified subset: CD45RA+ positively selected. Source of these receptors: a man in his thirties or forties in good health.

This chain links TRBV14 with TRBJ2-1, with 8 positions matching TRBD2. The CDR3 runs 17 residues. The V segment lost 5 bases and the J segment 0 bases; nucleotides outside the gene matches: 9. Germline V gives CDR1 SGHDN, CDR2 FVKESK. The CDR3 nucleotides read TGTGCCAGCAGCTCCGGATTAGCGGGGTACTCCTACAATGAGCAGTTCTTC. It specifies CASSSGLAGYSYNEQFF.

The J gene is TRBJ2-7, the V gene TRBV14, with D perhaps matching TRBD1 (6 bases). CDR1 and CDR2 (germline): SGHDN, FVKESK. The V gene lost 3 bases and the J gene lost 6 bases, with 18 bases spanning the gap. The CDR3 consists of 15 residues. The CDR3 sequence is CASSHLGTRPAEQYF. The CDR3 DNA sequence: TGTGCCAGCAGCCACCTGGGGACACGGCCGGCCGAGCAGTACTTC. The variable domain in full, completed from reference TRBV14 and TRBJ2-7, reads EAGVTQFPSHSVIEKGQTVTLRCDPISGHDNLYWYRRVMGKEIKFLLHFVKESKQDESGMPNNRFLAERTGGTYSTLKVQPAELEDSGVYFCASSHLGTRPAEQYFGPGTRLTVT.

The chain combines TRBV5-4 with TRBJ2-2; 7 bases map to TRBD1. Germline CDR1 and CDR2: SGHNT and YYREEE (reference sequence). With 2 bases clipped from V and 6 bases from J, the junction kept 7 bases outside the gene matches. The CDR3 loop spans 15 amino acids. The CDR3 reads CASSFGQVVAGELFF. The CDR3 bases are TGTGCCAGCAGCTTTGGACAGGTTGTCGCCGGGGAGCTGTTTTTT.

The chain has TRBV5-4 and TRBJ1-2, with D possibly being TRBD1 (6 bases). Trimming removed 2 bases at V and 3 bases at J, with 14 bases between. The CDR3 is 15 amino acids. Germline CDR1 and CDR2: SGHNT and YYREEE (reference sequence). The CDR3 protein is CASSLRQAADYGYTF. For the CDR3, the DNA is TGTGCCAGCAGCTTAAGACAGGCAGCGGACTATGGCTACACCTTC.

This clone was seen once. The chain couples TRBV10-2 to TRBJ1-2; D gene ambiguous. Germline V gives CDR1 WSHSY, CDR2 SAAADI. The germline V and J ends were trimmed by 2 bases and 5 bases, with 6 bases remaining between them. The CDR3 has 12 residues. This CDR3 reads CASSEVGYGYTF. The CDR3 DNA sequence: TGCGCCAGCAGTGAGGTGGGGTATGGCTACACCTTC.

This chain links TRBV6-1 with TRBJ1-2; D might be TRBD1 (5 bases). Looked up from germline, CDR1 is MNHNS and CDR2 is SASEGT. V lost 9 bases and J 6 bases, leaving 5 bases between the germline ends. The CDR3 totals 9 residues. The chain's CDR3 is CARGDGYTF. CDR3 DNA sequence: TGTGCCAGAGGGGATGGCTACACCTTC.

This rearrangement joins TRBV21-1 to TRBJ1-5; the D call TRBD1 from the table was never checked on the DNA. TRBV21-1 represents a pseudogene. The CDR3 sequence is 16 residues long. The CDR3, as DNA: TGTGCCAGCAGCAAAGAGGATTGTGAGGGGGATCAGCCCCAGCATTTT. Protein product: CASSKEDCEGDQPQHF.

The V gene is TRBV5-1, the J gene TRBJ2-1; D remains ambiguous. Germline CDR1 reads SGHRS; CDR2 reads YFSETQ. The CDR3 is 15 residues long. Trimming cost V 4 bases and J 1 base, with 12 bases left between them. The CDR3 DNA reads TGCGCCAGCAGCGCGATAGTTAGGTCCTACAATGAGCAGTTCTTC. Translated, it gives CASSAIVRSYNEQFF.

This clone was seen just once. The chain employs TRBV30 and TRBJ2-7, with TRBD1 as a possible D gene (5 bases). The ends were cut back, 4 bases at V and 3 bases at J, with 7 bases in the middle. Germline V gene data show CDR1 as GTSNPN and CDR2 as SVGIG (reference sequence). The CDR3 covers 11 residues. CDR3 region: CAWTDNYEQYF. CDR3 coding DNA: TGTGCCTGGACGGACAACTACGAGCAGTACTTC.

This sequence joins TRBV29-1 and TRBJ1-2, with D possibly matching TRBD1 (6 bases). The CDR3 is 14 residues long. The V gene lost 5 bases and the J gene lost 6 bases, with 19 bases spanning the gap. CDR1 SQVTM and CDR2 ANQGSEA come from the germline V gene. CDR3 in DNA: TGCAGCGTTACCCCGCGGGGGGGGGCTGATGGCTACACCTTC. Its translation is CSVTPRGGADGYTF.

Details on this clone: Other DNA sequences within the sample encode an identical CDR3. This chain joins TRBV29-1 and TRBJ2-1; D tentatively fits TRBD1 or TRBD2 (5 bases each). Trimming removed 7 bases at V and 6 bases at J, with 7 bases between. CDR3 length: 10 residues. Germline values: CDR1 SQVTM, CDR2 ANQGSEA. The CDR3 DNA follows: TGCAGCGCTGGGGGCAATGAGCAGTTCTTC. This translates into CSAGGNEQFF.

As concerns this clone: In the same sample, other DNA sequences code for this CDR3. This chain links TRBV7-3 with TRBJ2-3; possible D gene TRBD2, 5 bases. CDR3 size: 14 residues. Germline V gives CDR1 SGHTA, CDR2 FQGTGA. Trimming pared 3 bases from V and 2 bases from J, leaving 9 bases between. CDR3: CASSFGGNTDTQYF. The CDR3 nucleotides read TGTGCCAGCAGCTTTGGAGGAAACACAGATACGCAGTATTTT.

This clone was recorded only once. The chain carries TRBV30 and TRBJ1-1; 9 bases fit TRBD1. V lost 1 base, J lost 9 bases, and 12 bases stayed unmatched. There are 15 residues in the CDR3. From germline, CDR1 is GTSNPN and CDR2 SVGIG (reference sequence). The DNA for the CDR3 is TGTGCCTGGAGTGAGGGGGACAGGGCAACTTTAAAAGCTTTCTTT. Its translation is CAWSEGDRATLKAFF.

V is TRBV28 and J is TRBJ2-7, with TRBD2 matching 9 bases. V was pared by 3 bases and J by 6 bases, with 6 bases of the junction left unmatched. The germline V gene encodes CDR1 MDHEN and CDR2 SYDVKM. CDR3 length equals 14 residues. In DNA, the CDR3 is TGTGCCAGCAGTTTCATCGTAGCGGGAGCCGAGCAGTACTTC. Protein sequence: CASSFIVAGAEQYF.

This chain joins TRBV11-2 and TRBJ2-1; D may match TRBD1 or TRBD2 (5 bases each). CDR3 length: 17 residues. CDR1 SGHAT and CDR2 FQNNGV come from the germline V gene. The V and J ends lost 5 bases and 0 bases respectively, with 17 bases between them. CDR3 in amino acids: CASSPPGHPSSYNEQFF. DNA for the CDR3: TGTGCCAGCAGCCCACCGGGGCATCCGAGCTCCTACAATGAGCAGTTCTTC.

This chain joins TRBV7-2 and TRBJ2-2; D is undetermined. V gave up 4 bases and J gave up 3 bases, with 9 bases separating them. Germline CDR1 and CDR2: SGHTA and FQGNSA. The CDR3 runs 14 residues. The CDR3 sequence is CASSSRTHTGELFF. The CDR3 DNA reads TGTGCCAGCAGCTCCCGAACCCACACCGGGGAGCTGTTTTTT. The full variable domain, with the rest looked up from reference TRBV7-2 and TRBJ2-2, is GAGVSQSPSNKVTEKGKDVELRCDPISGHTALYWYRQSLGQGLEFLIYFQGNSAPDKSGLPSDRFSAERTGGSVSTLTIQRTQQEDSAVYLCASSSRTHTGELFFGEGSRLTVL.

As to this clone: The sample has other DNA sequences that encode this CDR3 too. The chain employs TRBV20-1 and TRBJ2-3; a possible D gene is TRBD2 (6 bases). Germline CDR1 and CDR2: DFQATT and SNEGSKA (reference sequence). CDR3 size: 11 residues. V was clipped by 6 bases and J by 5 bases, with 9 bases between them. The chain's CDR3 is CSALRGDTQYF. CDR3 coding DNA: TGCAGTGCCCTGCGGGGAGATACGCAGTATTTT.

In regard to this clone: Within the sample, other DNA sequences also encode this same CDR3. The rearrangement joins TRBV29-1 to TRBJ2-4, with unresolved D. The CDR3 length is 13 residues. V was clipped by 6 bases and J by 0 bases, with 9 bases between them. Looked up from germline, CDR1 is SQVTM and CDR2 is ANQGSEA. CDR3 DNA: TGCAGCGTCGGCCCACTAGCCAAAAACATTCAGTACTTC. It translates to CSVGPLAKNIQYF. Looking up the rest from reference TRBV29-1 and TRBJ2-4 gives the full variable domain: SAVISQKPSRDICQRGTSLTIQCQVDSQVTMMFWYRQQPGQSLTLIATANQGSEATYESGFVIDKFPISRPNLTFSTLTVSNMSPEDSSIYLCSVGPLAKNIQYFGAGTRLSVL.

Written as DNA, the CDR3 is TGTGCCAGCAGCTTTCCCGGGACAGGACTAAGAGGGATGAACACTGAAGCTTTCTTT. Amino acid sequence: CASSFPGTGLRGMNTEAFF. The chain combines TRBV5-5 with TRBJ1-1; TRBD1 matches at 8 bases. CDR1 and CDR2 (germline): SGHKS, YYEKEE (reference sequence). J was trimmed by 0 bases and V by 2 bases; bases with no gene match: 15. This CDR3 has 19 amino acids.

CDR3: CASSLDRGRTNEKLFF. In DNA form, the CDR3 reads TGTGCCAGCAGCCTGGACAGGGGGCGTACTAATGAAAAACTGTTTTTT. This rearrangement joins TRBV7-2 to TRBJ1-4; 11 bases align to TRBD1. Germline V CDR1 and CDR2: SGHTA, FQGNSA. The CDR3 consists of 16 residues. V shed 5 bases, J shed 2 bases, and the junction held 4 bases outside the gene matches.

This clone showed up just once. The chain combines TRBV30 with TRBJ2-1; maybe TRBD2 (6 bases). CDR3 length: 19 residues. Trimming removed 1 base from V and 0 bases from J, with 22 bases in between. Germline V lookup: CDR1 GTSNPN, CDR2 SVGIG (reference sequence). The CDR3 DNA reads as TGTGCCTGGAGTGGGGGACTTCTTGGCGGGATAAGCTCCTACAATGAGCAGTTCTTC. It encodes CAWSGGLLGGISSYNEQFF.

The chain links TRBV7-6 to TRBJ2-3; D possibly corresponds to TRBD2 (5 bases). There are 17 residues in the CDR3. V shed 1 base and J shed 0 bases, with 14 bases lying between them. From germline, CDR1 is SGHVS and CDR2 FNYEAQ. The CDR3 sequence is CASSLGASSSSTDTQYF. For the CDR3, the DNA is TGTGCCAGCAGCTTAGGAGCTAGCAGCTCTAGCACAGATACGCAGTATTTT.

The J gene is TRBJ2-1, the V gene TRBV11-2; the match to TRBD2 covers 9 bases. CDR3 length: 17 amino acids. CDR1 and CDR2 (germline): SGHAT, FQNNGV. Trimming removed 2 bases from V and 2 bases from J; junction bases left unmatched: 7. The CDR3 reads CASSLPEAGGPYNEQFF. The CDR3 DNA reads TGTGCCAGCAGCTTACCAGAAGCGGGAGGACCCTACAATGAGCAGTTCTTC.

The chain links TRBV28 to TRBJ2-1; the match to TRBD2 covers 11 bases. CDR1 is MDHEN and CDR2 is SYDVKM in the germline V gene. The CDR3 is 16 residues long. Trimming removed 3 bases from V and 9 bases from J; junction bases left unmatched: 10. DNA of the CDR3: TGTGCCAGCAGTTTCTTTACTAGCGGGAGCTCTGGTGAGCAGTTCTTC. Amino acid sequence: CASSFFTSGSSGEQFF.

The chain employs TRBV19 and TRBJ2-7; 8 bases match TRBD1. The ends lost 6 bases at V and 1 base at J; junction bases unmatched: 23. The V gene's germline CDR1 is LNHDA and CDR2 SQIVND (reference sequence). The CDR3 runs 20 residues. CDR3 nucleotide sequence: TGTGCCAGTAGCCGACAGGGGATTGCGGGCTTAAGGGTGCAATCCTACGAGCAGTACTTC. This sequence encodes CASSRQGIAGLRVQSYEQYF.

The rearrangement links TRBV5-1 to TRBJ2-2, with 12 bases lining up with TRBD2. Trimming removed 2 bases from V and 1 base from J; junction bases left unmatched: 9. In germline, CDR1 is SGHRS, CDR2 YFSETQ. This CDR3 contains 19 residues. CDR3 in DNA: TGCGCCAGCAGCTTCACCCGACTAGCGGGAGCGCTGAACACCGGGGAGCTGTTTTTT. Translated, it gives CASSFTRLAGALNTGELFF.

The J gene is TRBJ1-3, the V gene TRBV18; D possibly corresponds to TRBD1 (5 bases). CDR3 size: 15 residues. V lost 3 bases, J lost 4 bases, and 13 bases lay in between. CDR1 is KGHSH, CDR2 LQKENI, per germline. Here the CDR3 DNA reads TGTGCCAGCTCACCGACGAAGGGGTCGGGAAACACCATATATTTT. This encodes CASSPTKGSGNTIYF.